The 18 T cell receptor beta chains below were found in one sample sequenced in a study of shared T cell receptors in the human thymus. The data were produced by immunoSEQ multiplex PCR, yet TCRdb's version contains in-frame clones alone and is incomplete. The sample records about 730,000 clones, 70% to 90% being singletons. The sample was also reused in another study, on human thymus T cells.

The sample comprised thymocytes. All receptors derive from a girl in the first two years of life with a congenital heart defect.

CDR3: CATQSSGGPSTDTQYF. In nucleotides, the CDR3 is TGTGCCACCCAATCTAGCGGGGGGCCCTCTACGGATACGCAGTATTTT. The rearrangement uses TRBV5-4 and TRBJ2-3, with TRBD2 matching over 11 bases. Germline-derived CDR1 and CDR2 are SGHNT and YYREEE (reference sequence). CDR3 length: 16 residues. Trimming cost V 9 bases and J 6 bases; bases outside gene matches: 15.

The V gene is TRBV6-5, the J gene TRBJ2-5; perhaps TRBD1 as D (5 bases). The CDR3 is 14 residues long. Germline V gene lookup returns CDR1 MNHEY and CDR2 SVGAGI. Trimming took 5 bases from V and 1 from J, leaving 11 bases between them. DNA of the CDR3: TGTGCCAGCAGTCCCGTGCAGGGCCAAGAGACCCAGTACTTC. Amino acids: CASSPVQGQETQYF.

The chain is built from TRBV9 and TRBJ2-2; 8 bases fit TRBD1. This CDR3 region has 18 residues. Trimming removed 3 bases from V and 4 bases from J; junction bases left unmatched: 14. The germline V gene has CDR1 SGDLS and CDR2 YYNGEE. CDR3 protein: CASSEEDRGSVGTGELFF. The DNA of the CDR3 is TGTGCCAGCAGCGAAGAAGACAGGGGAAGCGTAGGCACCGGGGAGCTGTTTTTT.

Only one count was recorded for this clone. This chain uses TRBV27 with TRBJ1-1; D ambiguous. Trimming took 5 bases from V and 1 from J, leaving 14 bases between them. This CDR3 comprises 15 residues. Germline V CDR1 and CDR2: MNHEY, SMNVEV (reference sequence). This chain's CDR3 is CASSPRETENTEAFF. The CDR3 nucleotides read TGTGCCAGCAGTCCGCGGGAGACCGAGAACACTGAAGCTTTCTTT.

This clone was observed a few times. This chain links TRBV7-8 with TRBJ1-2; TRBD1 matches 7 bases. The germline CDR1 and CDR2 sequences are SGHVS and FQNEAQ. V was pared by 1 base and J by 5 bases, with 7 bases of the junction left unmatched. CDR3 size: 15 residues. The CDR3 coding sequence is TGTGCCAGCAGCTTAGATAGGGGGCGCTTATATGGCTACACCTTC. Its translation: CASSLDRGRLYGYTF.

The sample holds a few counts of this clone. The chain recombines TRBV5-3 with TRBJ2-5, with 8 positions matching TRBD2. TRBV5-3 is identified as an open reading frame with a role that is uncertain. The junction had 1 base not matched to a gene; V was cut back by 6 bases and J by 3 bases. This CDR3 is 12 amino acids long. The CDR3, as DNA: TGTGCCAGAACAGCGGGGGAAGAGACCCAGTACTTC. Amino acid sequence: CARTAGEETQYF.

The chain uses TRBV29-1 and TRBJ1-4, with unresolved D. This CDR3 has 15 amino acids. The ends were cut back, 6 bases at V and 4 bases at J, with 18 bases in the middle. Germline V gene sequence: CDR1 SQVTM, CDR2 ANQGSEA. CDR3: CSVEQTWLDNEKLFF. As DNA, the CDR3 is TGCAGCGTGGAACAAACCTGGTTAGATAATGAAAAACTGTTTTTT.

CDR3 amino acids: CASGCPQRVHEQFF. CDR3 nucleotide sequence: TGTGCTAGTGGCTGTCCCCAGCGGGTCCATGAGCAGTTCTTC. The chain recombines TRBV12-5 with TRBJ2-1, with D maybe TRBD2 (6 bases). The ends were cut back, 6 bases at V and 8 bases at J, with 17 bases in the middle. This CDR3 has 14 amino acids. Germline-derived CDR1 and CDR2 are LGHNT and FRNRAP.

The chain couples TRBV5-6 to TRBJ2-3; 8 bases agree with TRBD2. J was trimmed by 2 bases and V by 5 bases; bases with no gene match: 4. The CDR3 length is 14 residues. Germline CDR1 and CDR2: SGHDT and YYEEEE. CDR3 bases: TGTGCCAGCAGGCCAGCGGGGGTCACAGATACGCAGTATTTT. This encodes CASRPAGVTDTQYF.

V and J are TRBV21-1 and TRBJ2-1; TRBD1, the D gene given by the table, was not confirmed from the DNA. TRBV21-1 counts as a pseudogene. The CDR3 contains 16 residues. In nucleotides, the CDR3 is TGTGCCAGCAGCACCCGGGACAGGGTCCTTATGAGTGAGCAGTTCTTC. Translation: CASSTRDRVLMSEQFF.

Only a few counts were recorded for this clone. This rearrangement joins TRBV5-4 to TRBJ2-3; 9 positions match TRBD2. The CDR3 runs to 16 residues. Trimming took 4 bases from V and 1 from J; bases not matched to a gene: 7. Germline values: CDR1 SGHNT, CDR2 YYREEE (reference sequence). CDR3 sequence reads: CASSPHLAGGTDTQYF. As DNA, the CDR3 is TGTGCCAGCAGCCCTCACTTAGCGGGGGGCACAGATACGCAGTATTTT.

The chain combines TRBV28 with TRBJ1-5, with 8 bases matching TRBD1. CDR1 MDHEN and CDR2 SYDVKM come from the germline V gene. With 6 bases clipped from V and 5 bases from J, the junction kept 3 bases outside the gene matches. The CDR3 is 13 amino acids. CDR3 DNA sequence: TGTGCCAGCAGCCACAGGGGGTATCAGCCCCAGCATTTT. Protein: CASSHRGYQPQHF.

The V gene is TRBV18, the J gene TRBJ2-2; TRBD2 matches at 9 bases. CDR3 length equals 14 residues. V trimming: 1 base; J trimming: 6 bases; junction bases outside the gene matches: 0. Germline V gene data show CDR1 as KGHSH and CDR2 as LQKENI. CDR3 in amino acids: CASSPLAGAGELFF. The CDR3, as DNA: TGTGCCAGCTCACCACTAGCGGGAGCCGGGGAGCTGTTTTTT.

The chain uses TRBV5-1 and TRBJ1-1; TRBD1 agrees at 10 bases. The V and J ends lost 0 bases and 5 bases, in that order; junction bases with no gene match: 4. Germline loops: CDR1 SGHRS, CDR2 YFSETQ. The CDR3 extends over 15 amino acids. CDR3 sequence reads: CASSLAGTGDTEAFF. In nucleotides, the CDR3 is TGCGCCAGCAGCTTGGCCGGGACAGGGGATACTGAAGCTTTCTTT.

This chain connects TRBV6-4 to TRBJ2-1; 10 bases agree with TRBD1. This CDR3 contains 16 residues. Per germline, CDR1 MRHNA and CDR2 SNTAGT. After removal of 3 bases from V and 8 bases from J, the junction contained 10 bases not matched to a gene. The CDR3 nucleotides read TGTGCCAGCAGTGAGGGGGGGGACAGGGGTGACGATGAGCAGTTCTTC. It encodes CASSEGGDRGDDEQFF.

The chain joins TRBV30 to TRBJ1-1; D uncertain. Germline V gene data show CDR1 as GTSNPN and CDR2 as SVGIG (reference sequence). CDR3 size: 13 residues. Trimming left V 3 bases short and J 0 bases short, with 8 bases between. In nucleotides, the CDR3 is TGTGCCTGGAGGTCAGTGATGAACACTGAAGCTTTCTTT. It is translated as CAWRSVMNTEAFF.

The chain links TRBV7-3 to TRBJ1-1, with D unclear. CDR3 length: 17 amino acids. Germline V gene sequence: CDR1 SGHTA, CDR2 FQGTGA. V was trimmed by 3 bases and J by 5 bases, leaving 22 bases between them. For the CDR3, the DNA is TGTGCCAGCAGCTTTGGGTCGGGAGGTGGGAAAGTGACTGAAGCTTTCTTT. It yields the protein CASSFGSGGGKVTEAFF.

This chain links TRBV4-3 with TRBJ1-4; D remains ambiguous. The length of the CDR3 is 17 residues. The ends were cut back, 0 bases at V and 1 base at J, with 12 bases in the middle. Looked up from germline, CDR1 is LGHNA and CDR2 is YSLEER. This CDR3 is CASSQDHYGVTNEKLFF. The CDR3 DNA reads as TGCGCCAGCAGCCAAGATCACTACGGAGTAACTAATGAAAAACTGTTTTTT.